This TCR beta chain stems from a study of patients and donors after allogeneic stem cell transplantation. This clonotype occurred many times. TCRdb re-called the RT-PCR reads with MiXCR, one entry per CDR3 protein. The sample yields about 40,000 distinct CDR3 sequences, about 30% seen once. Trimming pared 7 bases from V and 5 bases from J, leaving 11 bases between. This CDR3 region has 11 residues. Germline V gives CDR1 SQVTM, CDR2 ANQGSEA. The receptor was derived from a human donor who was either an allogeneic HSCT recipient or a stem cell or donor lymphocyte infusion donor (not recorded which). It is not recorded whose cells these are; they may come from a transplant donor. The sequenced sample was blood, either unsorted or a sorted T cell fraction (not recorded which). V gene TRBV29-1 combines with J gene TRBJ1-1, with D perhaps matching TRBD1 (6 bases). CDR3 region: CSGSTGTEAFF. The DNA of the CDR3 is TGCAGCGGATCAACAGGGACTGAAGCTTTCTTT. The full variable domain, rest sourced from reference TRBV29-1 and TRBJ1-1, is SAVISQKPSRDICQRGTSLTIQCQVDSQVTMMFWYRQQPGQSLTLIATANQGSEATYESGFVIDKFPISRPNLTFSTLTVSNMSPEDSSIYLCSGSTGTEAFFGQGTRLTVV.